A single sample is the source of the 26 T cell receptor beta chains below, sequenced in a study of T cells in Graves' hyperthyroidism and ophthalmopathy. Using RNA transcripts as the source, TCR beta CDR3 regions were amplified. The TCR CDR3 was amplified in a first-round RT-PCR using the HTBI primer set. One entry per CDR3 protein results from TCRdb running MiXCR on the multiplex PCR reads. The data hold some 800,000 distinct CDR3 sequences, with about two fifths observed a single time. The sequenced sample was blood. The receptors were sampled from a man between 18 and 35 years old with Graves' hyperthyroidism.

The V and J genes are TRBV6-5 and TRBJ1-5; 10 nucleotides match TRBD1. The germline gives CDR1 MNHEY, CDR2 SVGAGI. The CDR3 sequence is 16 residues long. Trimming took 7 bases from V and 1 from J; bases not matched to a gene: 7. The CDR3 protein is CASIQPGQGSNQPQHF. The CDR3 region has the DNA TGTGCCAGCATCCAACCGGGACAGGGGAGCAATCAGCCCCAGCATTTT.

The chain joins TRBV6-5 to TRBJ1-3; the D is unclear. Germline CDR1 MNHEY, CDR2 SVGAGI. V was clipped by 5 bases and J by 0 bases, with 14 bases between them. The CDR3 runs 16 residues. The CDR3 spells CASSRHQISSGNTIYF. The CDR3, as DNA: TGTGCCAGCAGTCGACACCAGATAAGCTCTGGAAACACCATATATTTT.

Written as DNA, the CDR3 is TGCAGTTACTCGGGGGGGCAGGAGACCCAGTACTTC. It is translated as CSYSGGQETQYF. J is TRBJ2-5 and V is TRBV29-1, with 8 nucleotides matching TRBD2. The CDR3 covers 12 residues. Germline loops: CDR1 SQVTM, CDR2 ANQGSEA.

In its sample, this clonotype was seen a few times. The chain links TRBV12-3 or TRBV12-4 to TRBJ1-1; D is uncertain. This CDR3 region has 12 residues. V was clipped by 2 bases and J by 5 bases, with 6 bases between them. The CDR3 reads CASSLRPTEAFF. DNA for the CDR3: TGTGCCAGCAGTTTAAGGCCGACTGAAGCTTTCTTT.

In DNA form, the CDR3 reads TGCGCCAGCCATCGGGGAGGGGACACCGGGGAGCTGTTTTTT. Its translation: CASHRGGDTGELFF. The rearrangement uses TRBV5-1 and TRBJ2-2, with 7 positions matching TRBD2. CDR1 SGHRS and CDR2 YFSETQ come from the germline V gene. Trimming cost V 7 bases and J 3 bases; bases outside gene matches: 6. There are 14 residues in the CDR3.

As concerns this clonotype: Possible read error: a much larger clone is one base away. The CDR3 spells CATSDRGLEVQETQYF. Here the CDR3 DNA reads TGTGCCACCAGTGATCGGGGACTAGAAGTCCAAGAGACCCAGTACTTC. The V call is TRBV10-3, the J call TRBJ2-5; 8 nucleotides match TRBD2. CDR3 length equals 16 residues. Germline-derived CDR1 and CDR2 are ENHRY and SYGVKD.

This clonotype occurred a few times. The chain has TRBV6-1 and TRBJ1-4; TRBD1 agrees at 7 bases. CDR3 length: 14 amino acids. Germline V lookup: CDR1 MNHNS, CDR2 SASEGT. The trim removed 5 bases at V and 5 bases at J, leaving 5 bases unmatched. The CDR3 loop is CASSYTQGNEKLFF. The CDR3 nucleotides read TGTGCCAGCAGTTATACACAGGGGAATGAAAAACTGTTTTTT.

This chain joins TRBV4-1 and TRBJ2-2; TRBD2 matches 9 bases. Germline V gene lookup returns CDR1 MGHRA and CDR2 YSYEKL. V lost 1 base and J lost 4; bases outside the gene matches: 1. This CDR3 is 15 amino acids long. The chain's CDR3 is CASSQVAGATGELFF. CDR3 sequence (DNA): TGCGCCAGCAGCCAAGTAGCGGGAGCCACCGGGGAGCTGTTTTTT.

The chain joins TRBV10-3 to TRBJ1-4, with D hard to call. Trimming removed 6 bases at V and 8 bases at J, with 10 bases between. CDR3 length equals 12 residues. Germline lookup yields CDR1 ENHRY and CDR2 SYGVKD. CDR3 sequence: CAIRRDWEKLFF. The CDR3 DNA follows: TGTGCCATCAGAAGGGATTGGGAAAAACTGTTTTTT.

The chain joins TRBV7-6 to TRBJ2-2, with a possible D match to TRBD2 (6 bases). With 10 bases removed from V and 3 bases from J, the gap between germline ends came to 18 bases. The CDR3 has 15 residues. Germline values: CDR1 SGHVS, CDR2 FNYEAQ. The CDR3 bases are TGTGCCACGGCCCGGGCTAGCGAAGACACCGGGGAGCTGTTTTTT. Amino acids: CATARASEDTGELFF.

V is TRBV2 and J is TRBJ2-7; D remains unclear. The CDR3 extends over 13 amino acids. Trimming pared 5 bases from V and 3 bases from J, leaving 11 bases between. The germline V gene has CDR1 SNHLY and CDR2 FYNNEI. This CDR3 is CASSPSPSYEQYF. CDR3 nucleotides: TGTGCCAGCAGTCCCTCCCCCAGCTACGAGCAGTACTTC.

This clonotype was seen at least ten times. The chain couples TRBV29-1 to TRBJ1-2; possible D gene TRBD1, 5 bases. V gave up 7 bases and J gave up 1 base, with 13 bases separating them. Germline lookup yields CDR1 SQVTM and CDR2 ANQGSEA. The CDR3 is 13 amino acids. The CDR3 spells CSGILDNNYGYTF. In nucleotides, the CDR3 is TGCAGCGGGATTCTGGACAATAACTATGGCTACACCTTC. Supplemented by reference TRBV29-1 and TRBJ1-2, the full variable domain reads SAVISQKPSRDICQRGTSLTIQCQVDSQVTMMFWYRQQPGQSLTLIATANQGSEATYESGFVIDKFPISRPNLTFSTLTVSNMSPEDSSIYLCSGILDNNYGYTFGSGTRLTVV.

The gene calls are TRBV12-3 or TRBV12-4 and TRBJ1-1; possible D gene TRBD1, 5 bases. V dropped 3 bases and J dropped 4 bases, with 9 bases sitting between them. The CDR3 extends over 13 amino acids. The chain's CDR3 is CASSFTGVTEAFF. The CDR3 DNA reads as TGTGCCAGCAGTTTTACGGGGGTCACTGAAGCTTTCTTT.

The chain uses TRBV20-1 and TRBJ2-7, with 9 bases that match TRBD1. The CDR3 extends over 15 amino acids. The trim removed 7 bases at V and 4 bases at J, leaving 14 bases unmatched. The germline CDR1 and CDR2 sequences are DFQATT and SNEGSKA (reference sequence). The CDR3 here is CSGAGTGNEWYEQYF. The CDR3 DNA sequence: TGCAGTGGGGCCGGGACAGGGAATGAGTGGTACGAGCAGTACTTC.

There are a few counts of this clonotype. V usage is TRBV11-2 and J usage is TRBJ1-6; TRBD1 might be the D (5 bases). V gave up 5 bases and J gave up 5 bases, with 13 bases separating them. CDR1 is SGHAT and CDR2 is FQNNGV in the germline V gene. CDR3 length: 15 amino acids. DNA of the CDR3: TGTGCCAGCAGCCCGTGGACACCTAATAATTCACCCCTCCACTTT. Translating gives CASSPWTPNNSPLHF.

This clonotype occurred many times. The V gene is TRBV10-3, the J gene TRBJ1-6; unclear D gene. CDR3 length: 13 residues. The V gene's germline CDR1 is ENHRY and CDR2 SYGVKD. V shed 11 bases and J shed 3 bases, with 11 bases lying between them. CDR3 sequence (DNA): TGTGCCTCCCTAGGCGGCTATAATTCACCCCTCCACTTT. This codes for CASLGGYNSPLHF.

This clonotype was seen repeatedly, ten times or more. The chain recombines TRBV5-1 with TRBJ2-5; 11 nucleotides agree with TRBD2. This CDR3 is built from 15 residues. CDR1 is SGHRS, CDR2 YFSETQ, per germline. The trim removed 5 bases at V and 5 bases at J, leaving 8 bases unmatched. This CDR3 reads CASSFSGGAVETQYF. The DNA of the CDR3 is TGCGCCAGCAGTTTTAGCGGGGGGGCCGTGGAGACCCAGTACTTC. The complete variable domain, with remaining parts taken from reference TRBV5-1 and TRBJ2-5, reads KAGVTQTPRYLIKTRGQQVTLSCSPISGHRSVSWYQQTPGQGLQFLFEYFSETQRNKGNFPGRFSGRQFSNSRSEMNVSTLELGDSALYLCASSFSGGAVETQYFGPGTRLLVL.

The rearrangement links TRBV5-6 to TRBJ2-6, with D unresolved. In germline, CDR1 is SGHDT, CDR2 YYEEEE. The CDR3 extends over 16 amino acids. V was shortened by 0 bases and J by 7 bases, with 14 bases between the two germline ends. This CDR3 is CASSLATSLGANVLTF. The CDR3 coding sequence is TGTGCCAGCAGCTTGGCAACTTCCCTGGGAGCCAACGTCCTGACTTTC.

Many counts were recorded for this clonotype. The J gene is TRBJ2-7, the V gene TRBV29-1; D is unresolved. The CDR3 length is 14 residues. Per germline, CDR1 SQVTM and CDR2 ANQGSEA. Trimming left V 3 bases short and J 2 bases short, with 14 bases between. The chain's CDR3 is CSVDSTGPTYEQYF. The CDR3 bases are TGCAGCGTTGATAGTACCGGGCCCACCTACGAGCAGTACTTC.

Only a few counts were recorded for this clonotype. The chain links TRBV5-1 to TRBJ2-6; D is uncertain. The germline gives CDR1 SGHRS, CDR2 YFSETQ. This CDR3 contains 16 residues. Trimming removed 4 bases at V and 0 bases at J, with 11 bases between. CDR3 protein: CASSPDASSGANVLTF. As DNA, the CDR3 is TGCGCCAGCAGCCCCGACGCAAGCTCTGGGGCCAACGTCCTGACTTTC.

The chain links TRBV29-1 to TRBJ1-1; 7 bases line up with TRBD1. With V trimmed by 8 bases and J by 1 base, 4 bases remained unmatched. The CDR3 spans 12 residues. The germline gives CDR1 SQVTM, CDR2 ANQGSEA. DNA for the CDR3: TGCAGCAACGGGACAGAGAACACTGAAGCTTTCTTT. Its translation: CSNGTENTEAFF.

The V and J genes are TRBV9 and TRBJ2-2; TRBD1 aligns across 8 bases. This CDR3 spans 14 amino acids. Trimming at V came to 5 bases and at J to 4 bases, leaving 4 bases not matched to a gene. Germline V CDR1 and CDR2: SGDLS, YYNGEE. The CDR3 coding sequence is TGTGCCAGCAGTGGGGACAGGACCACCGGGGAGCTGTTTTTT. Protein product: CASSGDRTTGELFF.

Note on this clonotype: One junction end disagrees with the germline gene, perhaps due to a read error. This chain uses TRBV11-1 with TRBJ2-7, with 8 bases aligning to TRBD1. CDR1 and CDR2 from the germline V gene are SGHAT and FQDESV (reference sequence). CDR3 length equals 15 residues. CDR3 nucleotide sequence: TGTGTCAGCAGCGCCGGGACAGGAAGCGTCTACGAGCAGTACTTC. Translated, it gives CVSSAGTGSVYEQYF.

The gene calls are TRBV6-6 and TRBJ1-1; 7 bases line up with TRBD1. The germline gives CDR1 MNHNY, CDR2 SVGAGI (reference sequence). Germline trimming cut 8 bases from V and 1 base from J; bases unmatched to any gene: 4. The CDR3 is made up of 13 amino acids. For the CDR3, the DNA is TGTGCCAGCCTAGGGGGCTCGAACACTGAAGCTTTCTTT. This gives the protein CASLGGSNTEAFF.

This clonotype was seen only a few times. Sequence at one end of the junction differs from germline and may be a read error. The chain couples TRBV9 to TRBJ1-4; 8 positions agree with TRBD1. The germline V gene encodes CDR1 SGDLS and CDR2 YYNGEE. The CDR3 is made up of 15 amino acids. CDR3 protein: CASSPSAGGREKLFF. CDR3 nucleotide sequence: TGCGCCAGCAGCCCCTCGGCAGGGGGCAGGGAAAAACTGTTTTTT.

This sequence joins TRBV10-2 and TRBJ1-4; D is possibly TRBD1 (5 bases). The CDR3 runs 15 residues. Germline-derived CDR1 and CDR2 are WSHSY and SAAADI. V was trimmed by 6 bases and J by 0 bases, leaving 11 bases between them. CDR3 bases: TGCGCCAGCAGGACTGGGGCGGCAACTAATGAAAAACTGTTTTTT. Its translation: CASRTGAATNEKLFF.